Below are 6 T cell receptor beta chains sequenced from a single sample in a study of metastatic and nonmetastatic thyroid tumors (dated by TCRdb to about 2020). None of the patients had been given any treatment before thyroid surgery. The method was PCR. Instrument used: Illumina HiSeq 4000. TCRdb's own reprocessing of the public reads used fastp at Q25 and MiXCR and kept productive beta chains. This sample holds 15,000 or so clones; almost 30% were observed only once. Approximately 4% of the sample is taken by the ten largest. The sample consisted of blood. The receptors were gathered from a female donor with papillary thyroid cancer or a benign thyroid nodule (not recorded which). Some clones in this sample may be carry-over from other donors' samples.

This clone was observed a few times. The rearrangement uses TRBV19 and TRBJ1-1, with D uncertain. The CDR3 spans 13 residues. V was shortened by 6 bases and J by 1 base, with 9 bases between the two germline ends. CDR1 and CDR2 from the germline V gene are LNHDA and SQIVND (reference sequence). The CDR3 DNA reads TGTGCCAGTAGAGGAACAGCGAACACTGAAGCTTTCTTT. It encodes CASRGTANTEAFF.

The gene calls are TRBV7-2 and TRBJ1-4; D unresolved. Germline V CDR1 and CDR2: SGHTA, FQGNSA. V dropped 5 bases and J dropped 3 bases, with 7 bases sitting between them. This CDR3 is built from 13 residues. CDR3 coding DNA: TGTGCCAGCAGCCCCTGGTCTAATGAAAAACTGTTTTTT. Translated: CASSPWSNEKLFF.

Comment on this clone: The CDR3 does not end in the conserved phenylalanine or tryptophan, so this is likely a read error. The DNA is omitted, as the CDR3 cannot be located on it reliably, and the CDR3 follows TCRdb's listing. The rearrangement links TRBV2 to TRBJ2-7. Germline CDR1 and CDR2: SNHLY and FYNNEI. The CDR3 spans 11 residues, counting both ends. CDR3 residues: CASRVGYEQHL.

Details on this clone: Other DNA sequences in this sample translate to the same CDR3. The chain links TRBV20-1 to TRBJ2-7; 9 bases are a match to TRBD2. The germline V gene has CDR1 DFQATT and CDR2 SNEGSKA (reference sequence). V was clipped by 6 bases and J by 4 bases; unmatched bases: 19. The CDR3 length is 17 residues. In DNA form, the CDR3 reads TGCAGTGCCGGGGCTGCGGGAGGGCCCCAGGCTTTGTACGAGCAGTACTTC. It is translated as CSAGAAGGPQALYEQYF.

This clone showed up just a few times. The conserved final phenylalanine or tryptophan is absent from the CDR3, which likely points to a read error. This chain connects TRBV6-5 to TRBJ1-1; D remains unclear. Trimming left V 0 bases short and J 2 bases short, with 7 bases between. The germline V gene has CDR1 MNHEY and CDR2 SVGAGI. This CDR3 comprises 14 residues. The CDR3 here is CASSYSPINTEAFS. CDR3 sequence (DNA): TGTGCCAGCAGTTACTCTCCCATAAACACTGAAGCTTTCTCT.

In its sample, this clone is medium-sized. This specimen includes other DNA sequences encoding the same CDR3. The V gene is TRBV18, the J gene TRBJ1-1; D gene unclear. The CDR3 is made up of 15 amino acids. Trimming pared 0 bases from V and 1 base from J, leaving 9 bases between. Germline CDR1 reads KGHSH; CDR2 reads LQKENI. The CDR3 loop is CASSPPMGKNTEAFF. CDR3 DNA sequence: TGTGCCAGCTCACCACCTATGGGAAAGAACACTGAAGCTTTCTTT.